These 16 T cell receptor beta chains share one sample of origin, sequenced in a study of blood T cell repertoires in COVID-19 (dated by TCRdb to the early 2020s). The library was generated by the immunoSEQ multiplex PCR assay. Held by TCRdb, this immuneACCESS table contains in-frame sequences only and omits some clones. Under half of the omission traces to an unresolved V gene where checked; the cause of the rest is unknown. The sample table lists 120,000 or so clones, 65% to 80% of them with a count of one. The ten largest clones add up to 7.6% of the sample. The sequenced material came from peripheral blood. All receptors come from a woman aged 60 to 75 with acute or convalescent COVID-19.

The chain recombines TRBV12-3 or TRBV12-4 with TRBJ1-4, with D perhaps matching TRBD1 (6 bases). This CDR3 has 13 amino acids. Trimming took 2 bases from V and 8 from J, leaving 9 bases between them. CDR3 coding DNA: TGTGCCAGCAGTTTAAACCAGGGGGAAAAACTGTTTTTT. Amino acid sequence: CASSLNQGEKLFF.

CDR3 residues: CASSLEGQGFSYEQYF. The CDR3, as DNA: TGCGCCAGCAGCTTGGAGGGACAGGGGTTCTCCTACGAGCAGTACTTC. The rearrangement uses TRBV5-1 and TRBJ2-7; 10 bases match TRBD1. Germline V gives CDR1 SGHRS, CDR2 YFSETQ. V trimming: 0 bases; J trimming: 0 bases; junction bases outside the gene matches: 3. The CDR3 covers 16 residues.

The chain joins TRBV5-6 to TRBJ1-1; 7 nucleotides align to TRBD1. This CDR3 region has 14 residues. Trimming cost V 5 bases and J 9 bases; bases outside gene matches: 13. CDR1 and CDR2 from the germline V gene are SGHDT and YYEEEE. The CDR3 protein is CASSYDRVGLKAFF. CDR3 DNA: TGTGCCAGCAGTTACGACAGGGTAGGGTTGAAAGCTTTCTTT.

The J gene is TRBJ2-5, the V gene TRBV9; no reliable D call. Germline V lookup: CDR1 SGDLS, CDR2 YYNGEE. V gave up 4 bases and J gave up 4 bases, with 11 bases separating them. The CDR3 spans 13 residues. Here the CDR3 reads CASSPGPGETQYF. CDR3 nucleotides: TGTGCCAGCAGCCCTGGTCCCGGAGAGACCCAGTACTTC.

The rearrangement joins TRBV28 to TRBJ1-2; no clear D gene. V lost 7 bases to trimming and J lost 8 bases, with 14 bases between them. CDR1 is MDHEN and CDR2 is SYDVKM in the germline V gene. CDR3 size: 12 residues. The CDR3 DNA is TGTGCCAGCACCCTACCCTCGGGGGGCTACACCTTC. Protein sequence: CASTLPSGGYTF.

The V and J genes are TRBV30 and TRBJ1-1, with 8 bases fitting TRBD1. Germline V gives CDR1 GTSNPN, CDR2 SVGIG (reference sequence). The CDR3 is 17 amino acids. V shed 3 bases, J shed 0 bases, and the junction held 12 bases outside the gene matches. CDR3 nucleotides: TGTGCCTGGAGCCTAATAAAGGGCAGGGGGCTGAACACTGAAGCTTTCTTT. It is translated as CAWSLIKGRGLNTEAFF.

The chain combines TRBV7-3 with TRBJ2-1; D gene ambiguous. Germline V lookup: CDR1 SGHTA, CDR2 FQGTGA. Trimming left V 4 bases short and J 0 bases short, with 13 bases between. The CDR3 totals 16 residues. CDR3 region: CASSSVISSSYNEQFF. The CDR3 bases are TGTGCCAGCAGCTCCGTCATTAGTAGCTCCTACAATGAGCAGTTCTTC.

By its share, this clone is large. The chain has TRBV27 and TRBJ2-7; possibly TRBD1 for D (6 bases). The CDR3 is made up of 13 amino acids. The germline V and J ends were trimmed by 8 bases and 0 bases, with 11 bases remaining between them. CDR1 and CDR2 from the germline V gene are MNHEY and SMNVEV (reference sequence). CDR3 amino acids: CASGGLSSYEQYF. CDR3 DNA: TGTGCCAGCGGGGGCCTAAGCTCCTACGAGCAGTACTTC.

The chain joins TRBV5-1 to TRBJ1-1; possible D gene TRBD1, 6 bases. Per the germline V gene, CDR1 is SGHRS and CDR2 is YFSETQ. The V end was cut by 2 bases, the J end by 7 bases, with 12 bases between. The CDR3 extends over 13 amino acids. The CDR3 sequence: CASSFSQGDEAFF. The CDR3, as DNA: TGCGCCAGCAGCTTTTCACAGGGAGATGAAGCTTTCTTT.

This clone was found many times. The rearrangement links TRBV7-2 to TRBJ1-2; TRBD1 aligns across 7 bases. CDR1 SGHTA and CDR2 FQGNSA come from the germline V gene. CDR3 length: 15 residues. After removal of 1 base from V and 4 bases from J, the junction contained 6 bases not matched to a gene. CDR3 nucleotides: TGTGCCAGCAGCTTAGGACAGGGAAGAGGCTATGGCTACACCTTC. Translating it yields CASSLGQGRGYGYTF. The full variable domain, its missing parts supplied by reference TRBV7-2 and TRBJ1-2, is GAGVSQSPSNKVTEKGKDVELRCDPISGHTALYWYRQSLGQGLEFLIYFQGNSAPDKSGLPSDRFSAERTGGSVSTLTIQRTQQEDSAVYLCASSLGQGRGYGYTFGSGTRLTVV.

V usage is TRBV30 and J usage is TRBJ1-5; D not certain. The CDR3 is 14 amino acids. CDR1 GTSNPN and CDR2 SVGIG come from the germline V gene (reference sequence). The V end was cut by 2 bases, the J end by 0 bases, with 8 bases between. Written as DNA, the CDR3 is TGTGCCTGGAGTTCAGGATTTAGCAATCAGCCCCAGCATTTT. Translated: CAWSSGFSNQPQHF.

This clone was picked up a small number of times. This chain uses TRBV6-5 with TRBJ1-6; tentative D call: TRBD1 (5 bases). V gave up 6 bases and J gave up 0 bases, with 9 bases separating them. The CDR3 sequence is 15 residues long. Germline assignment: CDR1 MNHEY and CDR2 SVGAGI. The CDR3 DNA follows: TGTGCCAGCAGAGGGGACTACTCCTATAATTCACCCCTCCACTTT. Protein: CASRGDYSYNSPLHF.

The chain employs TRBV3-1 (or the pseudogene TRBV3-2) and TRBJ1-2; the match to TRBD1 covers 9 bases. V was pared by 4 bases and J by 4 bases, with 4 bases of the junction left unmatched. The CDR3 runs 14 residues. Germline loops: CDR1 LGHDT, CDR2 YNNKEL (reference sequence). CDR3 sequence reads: CASSLGQGTYGYTF. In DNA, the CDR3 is TGTGCCAGCAGCCTAGGACAGGGGACCTATGGCTACACCTTC.

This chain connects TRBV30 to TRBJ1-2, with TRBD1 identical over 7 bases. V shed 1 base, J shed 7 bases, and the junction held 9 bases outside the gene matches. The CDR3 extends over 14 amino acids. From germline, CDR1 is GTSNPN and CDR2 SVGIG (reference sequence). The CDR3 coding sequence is TGTGCCTGGAGTGCAAACAGGGGATTTGGTGGCTACACCTTC. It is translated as CAWSANRGFGGYTF.

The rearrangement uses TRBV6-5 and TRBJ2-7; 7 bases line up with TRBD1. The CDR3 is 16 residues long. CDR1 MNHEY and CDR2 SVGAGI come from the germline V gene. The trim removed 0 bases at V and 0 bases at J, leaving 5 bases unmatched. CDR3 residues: CASSYSKTGSSYEQYF. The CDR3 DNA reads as TGTGCCAGCAGTTACTCCAAGACAGGGAGCTCCTACGAGCAGTACTTC.

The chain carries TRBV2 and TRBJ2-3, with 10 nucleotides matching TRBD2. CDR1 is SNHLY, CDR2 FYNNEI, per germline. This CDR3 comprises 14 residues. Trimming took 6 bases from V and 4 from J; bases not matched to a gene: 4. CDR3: CASRGLASPDTQYF. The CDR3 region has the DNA TGTGCCAGCAGGGGACTAGCGAGCCCAGATACGCAGTATTTT.